This T cell receptor (beta chain) was sequenced during a study of blood T cell repertoires in COVID-19. Study context: Spain, Italy and the United States supplied samples that represented acute and convalescent COVID-19. Sample material is recorded as cDNA or gDNA derived from T cells, B-cell-depleted T cells, or PBMCs.

Per the study methods: Cell counts per sample came from amplifying reference gene primers. Produced via immunoSEQ multiplex PCR; TCRdb's table is partial and in-frame only. For V, J and clone size, that table is used; D and trimming come from the DNA. The sample shows over 110,000 clones, 70% to 85% of them seen only once. V gave up 5 bases and J gave up 1 base; unmatched junction bases: 6. This CDR3 has 15 residues. Germline CDR1 reads SGHTA; CDR2 reads FQGTGA. The TCR was taken from a man in his sixties with acute or convalescent COVID-19. The V call is TRBV7-3, the J call TRBJ2-5; 8 bases align to TRBD2. The sample taken for sequencing was peripheral blood. Written as DNA, the CDR3 is TGTGCCAGCAGCCCCGGACTAGCAGTCCAAGAGACCCAGTACTTC. It encodes CASSPGLAVQETQYF.